These 15 T cell receptor beta chains were sequenced from one sample in a study of T cell clonotyping in hematopoietic cell transplantation (dated by TCRdb to about 2021). The library came from the immunoSEQ multiplex PCR assay. TCRdb provides this immuneACCESS table in a form limited to in-frame rearrangements. Some clones are lacking; in checked studies, under half of them reflect an unresolved V gene, and why the rest are absent is not known. Counted in this sample were 65,000 to 80,000 clones; 90% to 96% of them appeared once. The ten most abundant clones make up roughly 1.7% of the sample. The time point label, read with the paper, signifies: recipient sample about 28 days before transplant, after cytoreduction. The sequences come from peripheral blood mononuclear cells, collected before stem cell transplant. These receptor sequences come from a woman aged 45-65 years with acute myeloid leukemia. Some clones in this sample may be carry-over from other donors' samples.

With respect to this clone: One junction end disagrees with the germline gene, perhaps due to a read error. The chain is built from TRBV19 and TRBJ2-5; possibly TRBD1 for D (5 bases). Germline CDR1 LNHDA, CDR2 SQIVND (reference sequence). This CDR3 has 14 residues. The CDR3 DNA reads as TGCGCTAGTCGTCAAGGGGCGCTTGGGGAGACCCAGTACTTC. Amino acids: CASRQGALGETQYF.

V gene TRBV7-6 combines with J gene TRBJ2-3, with TRBD1 identical over 9 bases. Germline CDR1 SGHVS, CDR2 FNYEAQ. This CDR3 contains 17 residues. J was trimmed by 2 bases and V by 5 bases; bases with no gene match: 11. CDR3 nucleotide sequence: TGTGCCAGCAGCGTAAACCGCCGGGACAGGGACACAGATACGCAGTATTTT. Translation gives CASSVNRRDRDTDTQYF.

This chain links TRBV11-2 with TRBJ1-1; D perhaps matches TRBD1 (6 bases). The CDR3 is made up of 15 amino acids. From germline, CDR1 is SGHAT and CDR2 FQNNGV. Trimming pared 4 bases from V and 1 base from J, leaving 13 bases between. CDR3: CASSYNAQGNTEAFF. The CDR3 DNA reads as TGTGCCAGCAGCTACAACGCACAGGGGAACACTGAAGCTTTCTTT.

This clone has more than one count but fewer than ten. The genes are TRBV6-5 and TRBJ1-2; no clear D gene. CDR1 and CDR2 from the germline V gene are MNHEY and SVGAGI. The V end was cut by 0 bases, the J end by 8 bases, with 13 bases between. There are 14 residues in the CDR3. The CDR3 protein is CASSYSPASWGYTF. Here the CDR3 DNA reads TGTGCCAGCAGTTACTCTCCGGCGAGCTGGGGCTACACCTTC.

The J gene is TRBJ1-4, the V gene TRBV19, with D perhaps TRBD1 (5 bases). The CDR3 extends over 12 amino acids. V shed 10 bases and J shed 7 bases, with 13 bases lying between them. CDR1 and CDR2 from the germline V gene are LNHDA and SQIVND (reference sequence). As DNA, the CDR3 is TGTGCCACCCGGGGCGCCTCTGAAAAACTGTTTTTT. Translating it yields CATRGASEKLFF.

V is TRBV7-6 and J is TRBJ1-1; D gene ambiguous. This CDR3 is built from 14 residues. Trimming removed 4 bases from V and 8 bases from J, with 17 bases in between. Germline V gene sequence: CDR1 SGHVS, CDR2 FNYEAQ. CDR3 sequence: CASSYGSRVGEAFF. The CDR3 DNA reads as TGTGCCAGCAGCTACGGGTCCCGCGTAGGGGAAGCTTTCTTT.

The chain has TRBV30 and TRBJ1-2; D uncertain. The CDR3 totals 12 residues. Per germline, CDR1 GTSNPN and CDR2 SVGIG (reference sequence). The germline V and J ends were trimmed by 2 bases and 4 bases, with 8 bases remaining between them. As DNA, the CDR3 is TGTGCCTGGAGTAGGCAGTCCTATGGCTACACCTTC. Its protein is CAWSRQSYGYTF.

This clone came up once. V gene TRBV5-1 combines with J gene TRBJ2-2, with 9 bases fitting TRBD2. Per the germline V gene, CDR1 is SGHRS and CDR2 is YFSETQ. V trimming: 1 base; J trimming: 2 bases; junction bases outside the gene matches: 9. The CDR3 length is 18 residues. CDR3 protein: CASSLNPLTSGNTGELFF. The CDR3 bases are TGCGCCAGCAGCTTGAATCCCTTGACTAGCGGAAACACCGGGGAGCTGTTTTTT.

This chain uses TRBV5-6 with TRBJ2-7; 7 bases are shared with TRBD1. Germline V gives CDR1 SGHDT, CDR2 YYEEEE. CDR3 length: 15 residues. The V and J ends lost 4 bases and 4 bases, in that order; junction bases with no gene match: 11. CDR3 coding DNA: TGTGCCAGCAGCGGTACGGGACAGTCACTTTACGAGCAGTACTTC. Its protein is CASSGTGQSLYEQYF. The entire variable domain, with the rest obtained from reference TRBV5-6 and TRBJ2-7, is as follows: DAGVTQSPTHLIKTRGQQVTLRCSPKSGHDTVSWYQQALGQGPQFIFQYYEEEERQRGNFPDRFSGHQFPNYSSELNVNALLLGDSALYLCASSGTGQSLYEQYFGPGTRLTVT.

J is TRBJ2-3 and V is TRBV28; D remains unclear. Germline V lookup: CDR1 MDHEN, CDR2 SYDVKM. This CDR3 region has 14 residues. V dropped 3 bases and J dropped 5 bases, with 12 bases sitting between them. The CDR3 nucleotides read TGTGCCAGCAGTTTCCGGCACTACGGAGATACGCAGTATTTT. Protein product: CASSFRHYGDTQYF.

The J gene is TRBJ1-5, the V gene TRBV27, with 7 bases identical to TRBD1. Trimming at V came to 1 base and at J to 4 bases, leaving 10 bases not matched to a gene. The CDR3 is 17 residues long. The V gene's germline CDR1 is MNHEY and CDR2 SMNVEV (reference sequence). In nucleotides, the CDR3 is TGTGCCAGCAGTTTATATTCCACCCTCAGGGGGAATCAGCCCCAGCATTTT. Amino acid sequence: CASSLYSTLRGNQPQHF.

J is TRBJ1-1 and V is TRBV5-4; D gene uncertain. This CDR3 is built from 13 residues. V lost 4 bases and J 10 bases, leaving 17 bases between the germline ends. Germline-derived CDR1 and CDR2 are SGHNT and YYREEE (reference sequence). CDR3 amino acids: CASSADYRSVAFF. The DNA for the CDR3 is TGTGCCAGCAGCGCGGACTATCGATCGGTAGCTTTCTTT. The variable domain in full, with the rest retrieved from reference TRBV5-4 and TRBJ1-1, is ETGVTQSPTHLIKTRGQQVTLRCSSQSGHNTVSWYQQALGQGPQFIFQYYREEENGRGNFPPRFSGLQFPNYSSELNVNALELDDSALYLCASSADYRSVAFFGQGTRLTVV.

This chain links TRBV30 with TRBJ2-6; D ambiguous. V was pared by 7 bases and J by 1 base, with 8 bases between. The CDR3 has 13 amino acids. Germline loops: CDR1 GTSNPN, CDR2 SVGIG (reference sequence). For the CDR3, the DNA is TGTGCCTCGGCGATATCTGGGGCCAACGTCCTGACTTTC. It is translated as CASAISGANVLTF.

This chain joins TRBV6-5 and TRBJ2-7; TRBD1 might be the D (6 bases). Trimming pared 7 bases from V and 3 bases from J, leaving 16 bases between. The V gene's germline CDR1 is MNHEY and CDR2 SVGAGI. This CDR3 region has 14 residues. The CDR3 loop is CASTSRGGGYEQYF. The CDR3 region has the DNA TGTGCCAGCACCTCACGAGGGGGTGGCTACGAGCAGTACTTC.

This sequence joins TRBV2 and TRBJ1-3; no firm D call. This CDR3 spans 14 amino acids. Germline V gene sequence: CDR1 SNHLY, CDR2 FYNNEI. V lost 6 bases, J lost 0 bases, and 9 bases lay in between. The chain's CDR3 is CASSKRSSGNTIYF. CDR3 coding DNA: TGTGCCAGCAGCAAGAGAAGCTCTGGAAACACCATATATTTT.